This T cell receptor (beta chain) was documented in a study of blood T cell repertoires in COVID-19. Source study methods: Reference gene primer amplification in the assay estimated nucleated cell counts. TCRdb's copy holds only in-frame clones and misses some; the assay was immunoSEQ multiplex PCR. V, J and clone size reflect that table, while D and trimming were determined from the DNA. The sample has under 35,000 clones; about 89% are singletons. Per germline, CDR1 MNHEY and CDR2 SVGAGI. V was pared by 8 bases and J by 7 bases, with 23 bases between. This CDR3 contains 15 residues. The chain has TRBV6-5 and TRBJ1-2; D gene unclear. This TCR was recovered from a human donor in a cohort sampled during active COVID-19. Material for sequencing was peripheral blood. The CDR3 loop reads CASLNDGSLSGGYTF. The CDR3, as DNA: TGTGCCAGCCTCAATGACGGGTCCCTTAGTGGTGGCTACACCTTC.